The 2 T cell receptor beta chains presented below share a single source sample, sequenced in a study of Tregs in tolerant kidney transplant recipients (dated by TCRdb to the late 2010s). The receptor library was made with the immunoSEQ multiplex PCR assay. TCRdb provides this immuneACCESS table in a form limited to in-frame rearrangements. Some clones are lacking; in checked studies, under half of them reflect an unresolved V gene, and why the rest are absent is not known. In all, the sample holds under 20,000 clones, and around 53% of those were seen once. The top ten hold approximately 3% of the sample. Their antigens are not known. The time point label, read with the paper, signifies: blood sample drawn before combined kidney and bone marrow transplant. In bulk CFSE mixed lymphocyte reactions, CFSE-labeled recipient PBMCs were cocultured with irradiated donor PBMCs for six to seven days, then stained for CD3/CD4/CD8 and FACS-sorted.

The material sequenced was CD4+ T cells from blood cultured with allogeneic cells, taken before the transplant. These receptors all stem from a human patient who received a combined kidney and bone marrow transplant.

The DNA of the CDR3 is TGTGCCAGCGGACAGGAACACACTGAAGCTTTCTTT. This codes for CASGQEHTEAFF. The rearrangement links TRBV6-6 to TRBJ1-1, with 7 positions matching TRBD1. CDR3 length: 12 residues. CDR1 and CDR2 from the germline V gene are MNHNY and SVGAGI (reference sequence). Losses at the gene ends were 8 bases for V and 3 bases for J; bases not matched to a gene: 3.

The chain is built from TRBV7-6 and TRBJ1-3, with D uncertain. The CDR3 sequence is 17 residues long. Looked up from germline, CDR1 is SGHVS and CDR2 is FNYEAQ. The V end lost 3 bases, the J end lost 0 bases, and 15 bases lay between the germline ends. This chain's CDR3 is CASSLVAGYSSGNTIYF. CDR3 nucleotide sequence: TGTGCCAGCAGCTTGGTGGCGGGTTATTCCTCTGGAAACACCATATATTTT.